This T cell receptor (beta chain) is from a study of blood T cell repertoires in COVID-19. In the study overall: There were acute and convalescent COVID-19 samples, and they came from the United States, Italy and Spain.

CDR1 SGHTA and CDR2 FQGNSA come from the germline V gene. With 3 bases removed from V and 9 bases from J, the gap between germline ends came to 12 bases. The CDR3 covers 14 residues. The assay was immunoSEQ multiplex PCR, and TCRdb's table has in-frame clones only and misses some. The sample consists of 410,000 or so clones, about 91% of them appearing once. The chain links TRBV7-2 to TRBJ1-6, with D maybe TRBD1 (6 bases). This clonotype originated in a woman aged 40 to 50 with COVID-19, enrolled during active disease. Sequenced input: peripheral blood. The DNA of the CDR3 is TGTGCCAGCAGCTTTCAGGGGATTGCTTCACCCCTCCACTTT. Translated, it gives CASSFQGIASPLHF.